These 18 T cell receptor beta chains share one sample of origin, sequenced in a study of T cell responses to AZD1222 COVID-19 vaccine. The protocol was immunoSEQ multiplex PCR, while the TCRdb copy is restricted to in-frame clones and leaves out a portion. The sample consists of over 85,000 clones, 70% to 90% of them appearing once. The input for sequencing was peripheral blood, taken on day 0 of AZD1222 vaccination. The receptors were sampled from an adult in good health.

The chain recombines TRBV28 with TRBJ2-1; 7 bases fit TRBD1. Germline trimming cut 7 bases from V and 3 bases from J; bases unmatched to any gene: 12. The CDR3 contains 16 residues. The germline CDR1 and CDR2 sequences are MDHEN and SYDVKM. In DNA, the CDR3 is TGTGCCAGCACCACGACCACAGGGGCGGGCTACAATGAGCAGTTCTTC. Protein sequence: CASTTTTGAGYNEQFF.

The chain employs TRBV7-6 and TRBJ2-5; no clear D. CDR1 and CDR2 (germline): SGHVS, FNYEAQ. The V gene lost 1 base and the J gene lost 2 bases, with 11 bases spanning the gap. The CDR3 sequence is 15 residues long. The CDR3: CASSLVAGPQETQYF. CDR3 in DNA: TGTGCCAGCAGCTTAGTGGCAGGACCTCAAGAGACCCAGTACTTC. Full variable domain (remainder filled in from reference TRBV7-6 and TRBJ2-5): GAGVSQSPRYKVTKRGQDVALRCDPISGHVSLYWYRQALGQGPEFLTYFNYEAQQDKSGLPNDRFSAERPEGSISTLTIQRTEQRDSAMYRCASSLVAGPQETQYFGPGTRLLVL.

J is TRBJ1-1 and V is TRBV6-5, with a tentative D call TRBD1 (5 bases). Trimming took off 7 bases at V and 1 base at J, with 13 bases between the two ends. The CDR3 totals 14 residues. CDR1 is MNHEY and CDR2 is SVGAGI in the germline V gene. The CDR3 DNA sequence: TGTGCCAGCATTAGACCTGGGGCGAACACTGAAGCTTTCTTT. Amino acid sequence: CASIRPGANTEAFF.

The chain carries TRBV12-3 or TRBV12-4 and TRBJ2-3; weak D call: TRBD1 (6 bases). V was cut by 7 bases and J by 2 bases, with 10 bases left in between. The CDR3 totals 13 residues. CDR3: CASIWTATDTQYF. CDR3 in DNA: TGTGCCAGCATTTGGACAGCCACAGATACGCAGTATTTT.

A single count supports this clone. The limits of the CDR3 on the DNA are not certain, so only TCRdb's listed CDR3 is given. The chain uses TRBV27 and TRBJ1-2; TRBD1 was called by the table and not checked on the DNA. Germline V gene data show CDR1 as MNHEY and CDR2 as SMNVEV (reference sequence). Including both end residues, the CDR3 is 16 amino acids long. This chain's CDR3 is CASSSSGTGNSYGYTF.

The chain combines TRBV18 with TRBJ2-2; weak D call: TRBD2 (6 bases). The V gene's germline CDR1 is KGHSH and CDR2 LQKENI. There are 16 residues in the CDR3. V dropped 2 bases and J dropped 3 bases, with 13 bases sitting between them. The CDR3 reads CASSPNGGGDTGELFF. In DNA, the CDR3 is TGTGCCAGCTCACCAAACGGGGGTGGTGACACCGGGGAGCTGTTTTTT.

The chain employs TRBV12-2 and TRBJ2-1. TRBV12-2 is deemed a pseudogene. The CDR3 consists of 19 residues. The chain's CDR3 is CASRLAIGVPNQHGNEQFF. DNA of the CDR3: TGTGCAAGTCGCTTAGCGATTGGGGTTCCAAACCAGCACGGTAATGAGCAGTTCTTC.

The chain uses TRBV7-2 and TRBJ1-2, with D uncertain. CDR3 length: 13 amino acids. Trimming took off 0 bases at V and 5 bases at J, with 7 bases between the two ends. CDR1 SGHTA and CDR2 FQGNSA come from the germline V gene. DNA for the CDR3: TGTGCCAGCAGCTTAGCGGGGTATTATGGCTACACCTTC. Its translation is CASSLAGYYGYTF.

This clone was seen once. V and J are TRBV27 and TRBJ1-1; D not resolved. V was cut by 8 bases and J by 5 bases, with 12 bases left in between. This CDR3 spans 12 amino acids. Germline CDR1 reads MNHEY; CDR2 reads SMNVEV (reference sequence). Here the CDR3 reads CASYSRKTEAFF. CDR3 nucleotides: TGTGCCAGCTACTCCAGGAAAACTGAAGCTTTCTTT.

The chain combines TRBV7-9 with TRBJ2-3; tentative D call: TRBD2 (6 bases). This CDR3 region has 15 residues. Trimming left V 5 bases short and J 2 bases short, with 14 bases between. Germline V lookup: CDR1 SEHNR, CDR2 FQNEAQ (reference sequence). CDR3 in amino acids: CASSRREASTDTQYF. The CDR3 DNA is TGTGCCAGCAGCAGGAGGGAGGCTTCCACAGATACGCAGTATTTT.

V is TRBV19 and J is TRBJ1-5; D not certain. Germline V gene sequence: CDR1 LNHDA, CDR2 SQIVND (reference sequence). The CDR3 is made up of 12 amino acids. Trimming stripped 6 bases from V and 8 bases from J, with 11 bases between. In nucleotides, the CDR3 is TGTGCCAGTAGGACCGGGTTAGAGCCCCAGCATTTT. Protein: CASRTGLEPQHF.

V and J are TRBV6-1 and TRBJ1-3; no reliable D call. With 2 bases removed from V and 4 bases from J, the gap between germline ends came to 12 bases. CDR3 size: 15 residues. Germline V gives CDR1 MNHNS, CDR2 SASEGT. The CDR3 nucleotides are TGTGCCAGCAGTGAATTTTCGGGGTTCGGAAACACCATATATTTT. It codes for CASSEFSGFGNTIYF.

The gene calls are TRBV9 and TRBJ1-3, with a tentative D call TRBD1 (6 bases). CDR1 and CDR2 from the germline V gene are SGDLS and YYNGEE. V was cut by 4 bases and J by 8 bases, with 13 bases left in between. The CDR3 has 13 residues. The chain's CDR3 is CASSIRGQDTIYF. The CDR3 DNA reads as TGTGCCAGCAGCATCAGGGGCCAAGACACCATATATTTT.

The chain carries TRBV3-1 (or the pseudogene TRBV3-2) and TRBJ2-3, with D possibly called TRBD1 or TRBD2 (5 bases each). The CDR3 is made up of 15 amino acids. V shed 1 base and J shed 3 bases, with 11 bases lying between them. Germline lookup yields CDR1 LGHDT and CDR2 YNNKEL (reference sequence). The CDR3 nucleotides are TGTGCCAGCAGCCAAGGCCCGGGGCCTACAGATACGCAGTATTTT. Its translation is CASSQGPGPTDTQYF.

Details on this clone: Other DNA sequences in the sample encode the same CDR3. This chain connects TRBV11-3 to TRBJ1-1; D is undetermined. CDR1 is SGHNT, CDR2 YENEEA, per germline. The CDR3 loop spans 13 amino acids. V was trimmed by 1 base and J by 1 base, leaving 4 bases between them. The CDR3: CASSLGGNTEAFF. The CDR3 nucleotides are TGTGCCAGCAGCTTAGGAGGGAACACTGAAGCTTTCTTT.

V gene TRBV4-2 combines with J gene TRBJ2-7; 8 bases agree with TRBD2. Per germline, CDR1 LGHNA and CDR2 YNFKEQ. The CDR3 covers 16 residues. V lost 0 bases to trimming and J lost 6 bases; unmatched junction nucleotides: 10. The CDR3 spells CASSQDYTSGSPEQYF. The DNA of the CDR3 is TGTGCCAGCAGCCAAGATTATACGAGCGGGAGCCCCGAGCAGTACTTC.

V is TRBV29-1 and J is TRBJ2-5; tentatively, D is TRBD2 (6 bases). The germline CDR1 and CDR2 sequences are SQVTM and ANQGSEA. The CDR3 extends over 13 amino acids. V lost 4 bases and J 5 bases, leaving 14 bases between the germline ends. The CDR3 DNA follows: TGCAGCGTTGGGATGTCTCGGGGGGAGACCCAGTACTTC. This translates into CSVGMSRGETQYF.

This clone occurred a few times. CDR3 bases: TGCGCCAGCAGCTTGGGACCTGCCAAGAATGGAGATACGCAGTATTTT. This gives the protein CASSLGPAKNGDTQYF. The chain recombines TRBV5-1 with TRBJ2-3, with unresolved D. Germline CDR1 reads SGHRS; CDR2 reads YFSETQ. Trimming took 0 bases from V and 5 from J, leaving 16 bases between them. The CDR3 sequence is 16 residues long.